The clone carrying this T cell receptor beta chain was observed a handful of times. The antigen is not known. The data originate from a study of T cells after yellow fever vaccination. Germline V gene lookup returns CDR1 SQVTM and CDR2 ANQGSEA. Trimming took 4 bases from V and 2 from J, leaving 11 bases between them. The CDR3 length is 13 residues. Notes on the study in general: Post-booster repertoires contained most primary-vaccination clones again (around 97% CD4, approximately 88% CD8).

A single record per CDR3 protein comes from TCRdb applying MiXCR to the 5' RACE reads. This sample has about 340,000 distinct CDR3 sequences; under 15% occur once, and the top ten carry 3% to 4%. The TCR comes from a man between 18 and 35 years old who received the YFV17D yellow fever vaccine. The V gene is TRBV29-1, the J gene TRBJ1-1; D is uncertain. This specimen consisted of CD4+ T cells sorted from PBMCs, obtained 15 days after the yellow fever booster vaccination. The CDR3 coding sequence is TGCAGCGTTGTGAAGACGGCAAACACTGAAGCTTTCTTT. Translation: CSVVKTANTEAFF.